The clone carrying this T cell receptor (beta chain) was seen a few times. What it binds is not known. This CDR3 spans 13 amino acids. V lost 4 bases and J lost 4; bases outside the gene matches: 2. Per the germline V gene, CDR1 is SGHKS and CDR2 is YYEKEE (reference sequence). These data originate in a study of yellow fever vaccine responses in identical twins. Using its own MiXCR run on the RT-PCR reads, TCRdb lists one record per CDR3 protein. The sample has thousands of distinct CDR3 sequences; approximately 80% are singletons. Study conclusions and caveats: Reportedly, the T cell response mounted by twins to vaccine seemed partly convergent, partly personalized.

V usage is TRBV5-5 and J usage is TRBJ2-1; 7 positions match TRBD1. This TCR came from a woman aged 18-30 years who received the yellow fever vaccine. The sample was T cells from blood (PBMCs), unsorted or a sorted subset (not recorded which), taken before or after yellow fever vaccination (not recorded which). The CDR3 region has the DNA TGTGCCAGCAGCCTACAGGGGTACAATGAGCAGTTCTTC. It specifies CASSLQGYNEQFF.